This TCR beta chain was found in a study of T cells in Graves' hyperthyroidism and ophthalmopathy. TCR beta CDR3 region amplification was performed from RNA transcripts. When the TCR CDR3 underwent first-round RT-PCR, the HTBI primer set was used. TCRdb re-called the multiplex PCR reads through MiXCR, storing one row per CDR3 protein. The sample carries fewer than 850,000 distinct CDR3 sequences, 15% to 20% recorded once. This clonotype appeared a few times. Its antigen is undetermined. The CDR3 has 13 residues. Germline lookup yields CDR1 SNHLY and CDR2 FYNNEI. Trimming removed 11 bases at V and 2 bases at J, with 15 bases between. Graves' hyperthyroidism showing no ophthalmopathy progression within 18 months was considered stable. Study-level results: Blood samples included most of the expanded thyroid clonotypes exceeding 0.001.

The chain employs TRBV2 and TRBJ1-1, with D unclear. This TCR derives from a man aged 50 or older with Graves' hyperthyroidism. Sequenced: blood. The CDR3 DNA reads as TGTGCCTACCACGTCCGGGTAAACACTGAAGCTTTCTTT. Amino acid sequence: CAYHVRVNTEAFF.